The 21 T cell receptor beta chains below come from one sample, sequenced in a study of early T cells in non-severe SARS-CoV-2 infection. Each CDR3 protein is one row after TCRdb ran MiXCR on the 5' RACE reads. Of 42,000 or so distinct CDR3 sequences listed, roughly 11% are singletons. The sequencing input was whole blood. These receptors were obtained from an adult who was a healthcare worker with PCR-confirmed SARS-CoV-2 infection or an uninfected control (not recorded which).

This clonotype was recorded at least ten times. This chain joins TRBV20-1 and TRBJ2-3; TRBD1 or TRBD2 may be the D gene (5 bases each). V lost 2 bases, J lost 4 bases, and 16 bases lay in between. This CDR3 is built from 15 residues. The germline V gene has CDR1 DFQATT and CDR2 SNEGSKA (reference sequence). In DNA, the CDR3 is TGCAGTGCTAGAAAGCCCAGCGGACACGCAGATACGCAGTATTTT. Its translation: CSARKPSGHADTQYF.

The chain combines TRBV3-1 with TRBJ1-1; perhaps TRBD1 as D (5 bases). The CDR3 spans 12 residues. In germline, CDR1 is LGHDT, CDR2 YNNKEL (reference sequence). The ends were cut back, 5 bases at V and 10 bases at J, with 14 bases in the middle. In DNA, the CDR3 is TGTGCCAGCAGCTACAGACAGTACAGAGCTTTCTTT. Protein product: CASSYRQYRAFF.

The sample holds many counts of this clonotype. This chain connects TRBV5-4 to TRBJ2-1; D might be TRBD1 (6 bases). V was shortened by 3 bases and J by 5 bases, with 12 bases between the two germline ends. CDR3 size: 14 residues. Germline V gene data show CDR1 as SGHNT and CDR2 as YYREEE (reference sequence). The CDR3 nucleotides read TGTGCCAGCAGCTACCGGACAGAACACAATGAGCAGTTCTTC. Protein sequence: CASSYRTEHNEQFF.

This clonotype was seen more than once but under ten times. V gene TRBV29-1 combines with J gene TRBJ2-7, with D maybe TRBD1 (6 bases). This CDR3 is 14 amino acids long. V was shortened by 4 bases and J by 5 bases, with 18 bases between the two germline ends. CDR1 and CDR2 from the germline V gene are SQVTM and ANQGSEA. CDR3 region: CSVVTPGRQDEQYF. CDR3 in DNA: TGCAGCGTTGTAACCCCTGGCAGACAGGACGAGCAGTACTTC.

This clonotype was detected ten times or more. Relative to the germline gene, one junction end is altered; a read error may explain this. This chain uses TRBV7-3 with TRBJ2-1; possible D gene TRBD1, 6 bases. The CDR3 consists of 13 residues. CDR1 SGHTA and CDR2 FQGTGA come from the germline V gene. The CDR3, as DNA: TGTGCCAGCAGCCTAACAGGGTACGGTGAGCAGTTCTTC. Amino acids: CASSLTGYGEQFF.

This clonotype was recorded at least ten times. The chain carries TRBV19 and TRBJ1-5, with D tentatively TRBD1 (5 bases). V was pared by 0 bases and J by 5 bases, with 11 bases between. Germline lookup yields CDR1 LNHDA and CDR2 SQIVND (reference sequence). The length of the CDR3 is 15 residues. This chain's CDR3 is CASSIDLDSHQPQHF. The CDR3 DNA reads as TGTGCCAGTAGTATAGATCTTGACAGCCATCAGCCCCAGCATTTT. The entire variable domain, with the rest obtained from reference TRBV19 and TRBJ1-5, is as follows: DGGITQSPKYLFRKEGQNVTLSCEQNLNHDAMYWYRQDPGQGLRLIYYSQIVNDFQKGDIAEGYSVSREKKESFPLTVTSAQKNPTAFYLCASSIDLDSHQPQHFGDGTRLSIL.

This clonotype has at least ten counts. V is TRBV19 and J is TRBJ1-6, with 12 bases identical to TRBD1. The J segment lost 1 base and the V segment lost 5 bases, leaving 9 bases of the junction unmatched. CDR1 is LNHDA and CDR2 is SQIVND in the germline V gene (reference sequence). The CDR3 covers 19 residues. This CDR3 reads CASSPRGTGGASYNSPLHF. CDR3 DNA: TGTGCCAGTAGTCCACGCGGGACAGGGGGCGCTTCCTATAATTCACCCCTCCACTTT.

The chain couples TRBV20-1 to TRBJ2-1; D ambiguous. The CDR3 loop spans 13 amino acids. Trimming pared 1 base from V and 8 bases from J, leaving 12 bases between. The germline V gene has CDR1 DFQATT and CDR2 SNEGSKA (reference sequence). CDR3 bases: TGCAGTGCTAGAGTTACGTCTAGATATGAGCAGTTCTTC. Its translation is CSARVTSRYEQFF.

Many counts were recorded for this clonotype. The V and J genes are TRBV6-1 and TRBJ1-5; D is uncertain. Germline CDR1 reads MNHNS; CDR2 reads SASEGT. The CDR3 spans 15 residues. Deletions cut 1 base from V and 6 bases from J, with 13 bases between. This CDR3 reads CASSEGPKGGQPQHF. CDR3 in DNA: TGTGCCAGCAGTGAAGGGCCGAAGGGAGGTCAGCCCCAGCATTTT.

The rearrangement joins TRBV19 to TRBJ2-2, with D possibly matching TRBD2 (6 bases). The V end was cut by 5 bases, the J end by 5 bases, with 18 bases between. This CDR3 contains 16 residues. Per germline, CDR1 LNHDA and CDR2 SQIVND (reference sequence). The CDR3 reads CASSATGTRGTGELFF. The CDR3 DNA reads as TGTGCCAGTAGTGCAACCGGGACCCGGGGGACCGGGGAGCTGTTTTTT.

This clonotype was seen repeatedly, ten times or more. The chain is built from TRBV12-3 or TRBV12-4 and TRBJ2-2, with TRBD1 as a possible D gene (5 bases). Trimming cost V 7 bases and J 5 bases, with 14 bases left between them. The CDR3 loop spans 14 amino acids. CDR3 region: CASTRLQGTGELFF. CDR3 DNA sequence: TGTGCCAGCACTCGACTTCAGGGTACCGGGGAGCTGTTTTTT.

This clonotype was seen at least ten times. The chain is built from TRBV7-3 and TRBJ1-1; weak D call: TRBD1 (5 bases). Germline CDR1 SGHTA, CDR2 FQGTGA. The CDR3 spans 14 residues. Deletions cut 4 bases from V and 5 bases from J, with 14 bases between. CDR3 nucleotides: TGTGCCAGCAGCTCCGGACACACGAGGACTGAAGCTTTCTTT. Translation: CASSSGHTRTEAFF.

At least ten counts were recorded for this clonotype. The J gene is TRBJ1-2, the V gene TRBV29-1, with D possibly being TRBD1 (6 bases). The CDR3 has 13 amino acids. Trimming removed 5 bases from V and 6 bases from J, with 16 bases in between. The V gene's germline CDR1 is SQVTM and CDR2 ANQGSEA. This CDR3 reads CSVLVWGADGYTF. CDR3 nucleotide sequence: TGCAGCGTTCTTGTTTGGGGGGCGGATGGCTACACCTTC.

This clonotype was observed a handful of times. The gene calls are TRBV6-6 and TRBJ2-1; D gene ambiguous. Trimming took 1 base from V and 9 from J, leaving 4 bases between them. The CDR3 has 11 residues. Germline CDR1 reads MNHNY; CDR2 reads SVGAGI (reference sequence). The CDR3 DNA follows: TGTGCCAGCAGTTACTATCTTGAGCAGTTCTTC. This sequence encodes CASSYYLEQFF.

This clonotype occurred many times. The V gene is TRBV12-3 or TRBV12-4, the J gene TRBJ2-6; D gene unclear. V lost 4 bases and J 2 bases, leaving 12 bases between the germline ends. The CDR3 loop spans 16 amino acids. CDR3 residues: CASSSRTTTGANVLTF. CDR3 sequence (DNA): TGTGCCAGCAGTTCCCGTACAACAACTGGGGCCAACGTCCTGACTTTC.

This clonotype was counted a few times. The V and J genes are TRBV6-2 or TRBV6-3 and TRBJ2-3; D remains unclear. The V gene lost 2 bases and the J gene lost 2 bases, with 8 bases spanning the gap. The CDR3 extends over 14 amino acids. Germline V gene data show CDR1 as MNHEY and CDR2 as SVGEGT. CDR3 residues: CASSYRGYTDTQYF. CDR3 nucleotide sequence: TGTGCCAGCAGTTACCGCGGTTACACAGATACGCAGTATTTT.

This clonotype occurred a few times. CDR3 amino acids: CSEGKRGTDTQYF. The CDR3 bases are TGCAGCGAGGGCAAAAGGGGCACAGATACGCAGTATTTT. The chain employs TRBV29-1 and TRBJ2-3; D unclear. V was clipped by 7 bases and J by 1 base, with 12 bases between them. The CDR3 runs to 13 residues. Germline CDR1 SQVTM, CDR2 ANQGSEA.

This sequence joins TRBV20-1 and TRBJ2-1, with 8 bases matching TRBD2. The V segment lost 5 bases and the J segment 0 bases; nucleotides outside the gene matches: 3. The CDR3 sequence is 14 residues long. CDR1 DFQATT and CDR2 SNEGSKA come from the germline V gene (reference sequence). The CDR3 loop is CSAAGTSSYNEQFF. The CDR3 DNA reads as TGCAGTGCTGCCGGGACTAGCTCCTACAATGAGCAGTTCTTC.

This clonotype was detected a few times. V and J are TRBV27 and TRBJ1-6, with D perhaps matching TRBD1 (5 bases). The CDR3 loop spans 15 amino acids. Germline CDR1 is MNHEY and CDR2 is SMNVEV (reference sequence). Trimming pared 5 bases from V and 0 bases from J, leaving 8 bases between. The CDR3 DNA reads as TGTGCCAGCAGTGCCCAGGGCTCCTATAATTCACCCCTCCACTTT. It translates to CASSAQGSYNSPLHF.

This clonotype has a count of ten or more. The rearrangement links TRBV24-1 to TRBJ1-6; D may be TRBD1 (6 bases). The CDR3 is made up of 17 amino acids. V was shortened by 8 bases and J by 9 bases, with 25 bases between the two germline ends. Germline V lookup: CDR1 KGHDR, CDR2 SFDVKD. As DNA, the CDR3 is TGTGCCACCACTCGACGGACAGTCGTCATGGGGGGTTCACCCCTCCACTTT. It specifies CATTRRTVVMGGSPLHF.

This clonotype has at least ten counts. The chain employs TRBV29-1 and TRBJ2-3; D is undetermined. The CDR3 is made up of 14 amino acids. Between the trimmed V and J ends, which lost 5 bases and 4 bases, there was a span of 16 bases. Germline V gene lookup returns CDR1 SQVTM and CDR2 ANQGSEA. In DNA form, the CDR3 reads TGCAGCGTTCCTCCTCCTGGGGTTGCAGATACGCAGTATTTT. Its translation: CSVPPPGVADTQYF.